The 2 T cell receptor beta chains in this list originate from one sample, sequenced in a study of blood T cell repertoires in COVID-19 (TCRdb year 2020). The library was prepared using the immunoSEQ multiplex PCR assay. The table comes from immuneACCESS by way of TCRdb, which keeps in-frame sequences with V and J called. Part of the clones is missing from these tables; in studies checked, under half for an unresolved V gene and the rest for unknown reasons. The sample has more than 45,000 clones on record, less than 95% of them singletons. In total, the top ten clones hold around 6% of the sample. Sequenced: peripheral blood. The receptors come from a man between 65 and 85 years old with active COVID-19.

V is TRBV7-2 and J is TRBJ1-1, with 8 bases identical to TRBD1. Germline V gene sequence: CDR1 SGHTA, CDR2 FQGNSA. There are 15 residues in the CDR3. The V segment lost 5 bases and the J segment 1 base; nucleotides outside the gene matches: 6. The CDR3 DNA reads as TGTGCCAGCAGCCCGGGGGACAGGACGAACACTGAAGCTTTCTTT. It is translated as CASSPGDRTNTEAFF.

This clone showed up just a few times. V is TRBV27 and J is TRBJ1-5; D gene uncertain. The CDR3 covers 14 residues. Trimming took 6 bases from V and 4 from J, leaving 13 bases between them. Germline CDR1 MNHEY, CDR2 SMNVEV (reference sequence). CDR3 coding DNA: TGTGCCAGCAGAACTTACGACGGGAATCAGCCCCAGCATTTT. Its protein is CASRTYDGNQPQHF.